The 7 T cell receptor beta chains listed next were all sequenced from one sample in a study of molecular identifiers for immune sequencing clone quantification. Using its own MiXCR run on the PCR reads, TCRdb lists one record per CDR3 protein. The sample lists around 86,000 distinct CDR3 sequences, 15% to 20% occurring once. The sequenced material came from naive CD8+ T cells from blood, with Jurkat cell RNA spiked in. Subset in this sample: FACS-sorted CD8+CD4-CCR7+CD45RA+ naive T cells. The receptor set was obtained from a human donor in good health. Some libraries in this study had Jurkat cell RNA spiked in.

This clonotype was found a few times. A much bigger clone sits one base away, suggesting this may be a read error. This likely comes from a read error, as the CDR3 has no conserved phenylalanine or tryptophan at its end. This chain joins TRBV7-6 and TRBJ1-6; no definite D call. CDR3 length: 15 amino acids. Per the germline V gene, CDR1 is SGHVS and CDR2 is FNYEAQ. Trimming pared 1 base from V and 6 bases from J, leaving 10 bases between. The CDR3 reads CASSLEFPANSPLHL. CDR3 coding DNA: TGTGCCAGCAGCTTAGAGTTCCCCGCTAATTCACCCCTCCACCTT.

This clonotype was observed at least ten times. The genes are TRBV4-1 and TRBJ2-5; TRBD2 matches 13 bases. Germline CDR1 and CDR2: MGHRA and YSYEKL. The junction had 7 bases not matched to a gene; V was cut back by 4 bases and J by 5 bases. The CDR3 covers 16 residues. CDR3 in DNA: TGCGCCAGCAGCCGAAGACTAGCGGGGGGAGTTGAGACCCAGTACTTC. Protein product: CASSRRLAGGVETQYF.

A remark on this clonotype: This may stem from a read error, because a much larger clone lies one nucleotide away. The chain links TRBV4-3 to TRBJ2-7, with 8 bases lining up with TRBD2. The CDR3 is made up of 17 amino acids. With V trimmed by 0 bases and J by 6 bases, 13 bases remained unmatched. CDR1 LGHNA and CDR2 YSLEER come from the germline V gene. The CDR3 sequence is CASSQDLGGSGNFEQYF. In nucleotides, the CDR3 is TGCGCCAGCAGCCAAGATTTGGGGGGTAGCGGGAATTTCGAGCAGTACTTC.

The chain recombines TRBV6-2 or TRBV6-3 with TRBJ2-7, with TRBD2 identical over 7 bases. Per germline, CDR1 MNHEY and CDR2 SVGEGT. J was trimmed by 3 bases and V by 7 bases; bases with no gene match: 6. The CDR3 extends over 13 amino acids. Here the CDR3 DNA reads TGTGCCAGCACCTGGGACTACCACTACGAGCAGTACTTC. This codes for CASTWDYHYEQYF.

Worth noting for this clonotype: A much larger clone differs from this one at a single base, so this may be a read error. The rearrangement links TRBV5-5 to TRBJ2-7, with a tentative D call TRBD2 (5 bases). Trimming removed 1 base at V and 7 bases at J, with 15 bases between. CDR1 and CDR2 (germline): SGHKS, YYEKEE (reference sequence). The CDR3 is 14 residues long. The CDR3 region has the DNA TGTGCCAGCAGCTTGACTCCGTCTTCGGGGGAGCAGTACTTC. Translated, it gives CASSLTPSSGEQYF.

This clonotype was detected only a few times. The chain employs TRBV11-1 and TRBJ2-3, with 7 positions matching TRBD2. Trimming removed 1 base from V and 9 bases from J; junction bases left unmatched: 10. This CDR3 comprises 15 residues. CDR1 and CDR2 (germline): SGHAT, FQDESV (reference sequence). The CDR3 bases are TGTGCCAGCAGCTTAGTGGCGGGAGTTTGGGGGACGCAGTATTTT. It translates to CASSLVAGVWGTQYF.

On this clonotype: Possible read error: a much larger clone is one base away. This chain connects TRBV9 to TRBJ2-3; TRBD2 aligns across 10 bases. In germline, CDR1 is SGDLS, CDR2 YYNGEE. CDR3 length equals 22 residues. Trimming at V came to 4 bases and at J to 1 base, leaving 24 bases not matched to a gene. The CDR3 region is CASSTLGRRRGPTSGGTDTQYF. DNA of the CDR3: TGTGCCAGCAGCACCTTAGGGAGGAGGAGGGGACCTACTAGCGGGGGCACAGATACGCAGTATTTT.